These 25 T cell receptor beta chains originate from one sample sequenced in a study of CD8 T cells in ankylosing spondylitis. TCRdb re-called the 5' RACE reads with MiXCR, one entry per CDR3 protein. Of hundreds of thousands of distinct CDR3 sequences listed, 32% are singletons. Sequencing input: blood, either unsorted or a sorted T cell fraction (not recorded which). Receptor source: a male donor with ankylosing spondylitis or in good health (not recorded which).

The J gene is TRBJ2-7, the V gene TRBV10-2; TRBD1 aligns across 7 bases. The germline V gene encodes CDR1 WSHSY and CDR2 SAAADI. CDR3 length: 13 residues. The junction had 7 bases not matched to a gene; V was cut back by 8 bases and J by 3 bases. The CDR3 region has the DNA TGCGCCAGCGCTCGGGACAGCTACTACGAGCAGTACTTC. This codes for CASARDSYYEQYF.

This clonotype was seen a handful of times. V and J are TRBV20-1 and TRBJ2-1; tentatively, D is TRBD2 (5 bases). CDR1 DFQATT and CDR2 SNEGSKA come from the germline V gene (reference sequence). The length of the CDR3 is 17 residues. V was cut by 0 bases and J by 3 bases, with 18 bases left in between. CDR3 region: CSARDFRSGPSYNEQFF. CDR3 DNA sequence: TGCAGTGCTAGAGATTTCCGGAGCGGACCTAGCTACAATGAGCAGTTCTTC.

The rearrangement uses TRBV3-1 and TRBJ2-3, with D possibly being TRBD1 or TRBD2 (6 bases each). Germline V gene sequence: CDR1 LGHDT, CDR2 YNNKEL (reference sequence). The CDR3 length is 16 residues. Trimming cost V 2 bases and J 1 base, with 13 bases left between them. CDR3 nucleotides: TGTGCCAGCAGCCAATCTGGGGGGCTGGGCACAGATACGCAGTATTTT. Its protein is CASSQSGGLGTDTQYF.

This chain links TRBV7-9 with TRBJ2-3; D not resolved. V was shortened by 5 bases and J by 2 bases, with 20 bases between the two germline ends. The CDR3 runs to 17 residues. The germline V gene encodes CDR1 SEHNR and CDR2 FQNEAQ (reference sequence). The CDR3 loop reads CASSHQRLYSPTDTQYF. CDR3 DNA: TGTGCCAGCAGCCACCAACGGCTGTACTCCCCCACAGATACGCAGTATTTT.

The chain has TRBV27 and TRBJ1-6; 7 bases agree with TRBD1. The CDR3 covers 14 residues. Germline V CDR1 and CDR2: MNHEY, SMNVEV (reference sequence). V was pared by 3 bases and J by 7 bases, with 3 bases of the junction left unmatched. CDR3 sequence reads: CASSFDRENSPLHF. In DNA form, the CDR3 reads TGTGCCAGCAGTTTCGACAGGGAAAATTCACCCCTCCACTTT.

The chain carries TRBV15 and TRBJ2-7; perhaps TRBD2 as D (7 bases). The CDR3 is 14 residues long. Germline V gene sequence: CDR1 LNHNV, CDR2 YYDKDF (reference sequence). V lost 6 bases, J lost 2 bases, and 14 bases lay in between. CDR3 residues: CATRRGGYPYEQYF. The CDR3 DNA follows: TGTGCCACCAGGAGGGGGGGCTACCCCTACGAGCAGTACTTC. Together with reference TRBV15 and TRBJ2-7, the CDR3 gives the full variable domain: DAMVIQNPRYQVTQFGKPVTLSCSQTLNHNVMYWYQQKSSQAPKLLFHYYDKDFNNEADTPDNFQSRRPNTSFCFLDIRSPGLGDTAMYLCATRRGGYPYEQYFGPGTRLTVT.

CDR3 bases: TGTGCCAGCAGTTCACCCGGGACAGGGGTAATAGCAGATACGCAGTATTTT. This translates into CASSSPGTGVIADTQYF. The chain has TRBV12-3 or TRBV12-4 and TRBJ2-3; 10 bases fit TRBD1. J lost 4 bases, V lost 4 bases, and 11 bases had no gene match. This CDR3 region has 17 residues.

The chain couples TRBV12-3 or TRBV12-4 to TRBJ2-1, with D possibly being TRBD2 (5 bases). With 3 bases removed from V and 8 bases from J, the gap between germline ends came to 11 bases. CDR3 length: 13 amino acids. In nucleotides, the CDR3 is TGTGCCAGCAGTTTGGAGCCGAGGGATGAGCAGTTCTTC. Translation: CASSLEPRDEQFF.

The CDR3 sequence: CASSSFFTGGYYGYTF. The CDR3 bases are TGTGCCAGCAGCTCCTTCTTTACAGGGGGCTACTATGGCTACACCTTC. V usage is TRBV5-5 and J usage is TRBJ1-2; 9 nucleotides agree with TRBD1. CDR1 is SGHKS, CDR2 YYEKEE, per germline (reference sequence). This CDR3 has 16 residues. J was trimmed by 3 bases and V by 3 bases; bases with no gene match: 9.

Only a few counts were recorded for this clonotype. CDR3 amino acids: CASTWGSTDTQYF. CDR3 coding DNA: TGTGCCAGCACCTGGGGGTCTACAGATACGCAGTATTTT. V is TRBV12-3 or TRBV12-4 and J is TRBJ2-3; either TRBD1 or TRBD2 may supply D (5 bases each). V was clipped by 7 bases and J by 3 bases, with 11 bases between them. This CDR3 is 13 amino acids long.

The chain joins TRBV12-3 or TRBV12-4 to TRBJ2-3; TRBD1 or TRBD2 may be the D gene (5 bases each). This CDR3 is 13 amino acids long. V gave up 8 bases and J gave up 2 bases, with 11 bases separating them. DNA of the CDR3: TGTGCCAGCGGGACGGAGCTCACAGATACGCAGTATTTT. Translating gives CASGTELTDTQYF.

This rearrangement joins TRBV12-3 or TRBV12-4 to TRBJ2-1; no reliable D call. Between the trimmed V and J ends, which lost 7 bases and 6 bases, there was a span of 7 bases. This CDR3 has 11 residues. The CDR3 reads CASTFSNEQFF. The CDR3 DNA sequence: TGTGCCAGCACATTCAGCAATGAGCAGTTCTTC.

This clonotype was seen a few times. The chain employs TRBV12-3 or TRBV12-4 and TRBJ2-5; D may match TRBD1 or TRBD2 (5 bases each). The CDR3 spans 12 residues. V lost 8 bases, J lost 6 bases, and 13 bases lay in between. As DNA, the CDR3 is TGTGCCAGCTCCGGGACGATGCAGACCCAGTACTTC. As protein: CASSGTMQTQYF.

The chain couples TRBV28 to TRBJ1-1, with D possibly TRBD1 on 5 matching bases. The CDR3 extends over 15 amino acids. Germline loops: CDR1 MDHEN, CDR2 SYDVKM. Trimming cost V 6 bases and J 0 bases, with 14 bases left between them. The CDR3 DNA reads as TGTGCCAGCAGGAGCTTCAGGGTAATGAACACTGAAGCTTTCTTT. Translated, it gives CASRSFRVMNTEAFF.

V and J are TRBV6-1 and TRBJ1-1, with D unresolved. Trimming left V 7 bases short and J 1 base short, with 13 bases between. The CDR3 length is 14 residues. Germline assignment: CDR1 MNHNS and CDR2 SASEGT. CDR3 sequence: CASTEPAANTEAFF. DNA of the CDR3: TGTGCCAGCACCGAACCCGCGGCGAACACTGAAGCTTTCTTT.

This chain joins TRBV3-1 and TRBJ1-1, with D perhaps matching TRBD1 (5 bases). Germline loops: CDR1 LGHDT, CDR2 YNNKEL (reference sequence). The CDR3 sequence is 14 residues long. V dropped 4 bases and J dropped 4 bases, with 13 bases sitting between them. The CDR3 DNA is TGTGCCAGCAGCCCGTCAGGGAGGTTCACTGAAGCTTTCTTT. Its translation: CASSPSGRFTEAFF.

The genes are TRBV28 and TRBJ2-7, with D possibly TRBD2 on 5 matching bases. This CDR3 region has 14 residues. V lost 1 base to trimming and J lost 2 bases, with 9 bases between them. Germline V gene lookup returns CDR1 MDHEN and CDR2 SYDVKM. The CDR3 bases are TGTGCCAGCAGTTTATTGGGGAGTCCCTACGAGCAGTACTTC. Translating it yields CASSLLGSPYEQYF.

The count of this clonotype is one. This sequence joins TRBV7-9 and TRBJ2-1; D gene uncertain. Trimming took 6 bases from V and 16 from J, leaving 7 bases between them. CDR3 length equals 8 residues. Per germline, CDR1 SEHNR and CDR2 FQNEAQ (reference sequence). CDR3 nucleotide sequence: TGTGCCAGCAGTCCACGATTCTTC. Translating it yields CASSPRFF.

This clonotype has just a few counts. The CDR3 region is CASSDYRGGNTQYF. The CDR3 coding sequence is TGCGCCAGCAGTGATTATCGGGGGGGAAATACGCAGTATTTT. The chain is built from TRBV10-2 and TRBJ2-3; the match to TRBD2 covers 8 bases. With V trimmed by 3 bases and J by 7 bases, 6 bases remained unmatched. CDR1 WSHSY and CDR2 SAAADI come from the germline V gene. The CDR3 is 14 amino acids.

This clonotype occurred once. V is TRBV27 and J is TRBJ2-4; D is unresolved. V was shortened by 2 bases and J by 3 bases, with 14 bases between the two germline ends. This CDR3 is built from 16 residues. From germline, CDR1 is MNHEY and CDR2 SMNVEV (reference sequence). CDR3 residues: CASSLRAVKDKNIQYF. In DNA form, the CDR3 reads TGTGCCAGCAGTTTACGGGCAGTAAAGGACAAAAACATTCAGTACTTC.

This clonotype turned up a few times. CDR3 nucleotides: TGCAGTGCTAGGCCGGGACTAGCGTTGGAGACCCAGTACTTC. This gives the protein CSARPGLALETQYF. The chain employs TRBV20-1 and TRBJ2-5, with TRBD2 matching over 10 bases. The CDR3 has 14 amino acids. Trimming at V came to 3 bases and at J to 5 bases, leaving 6 bases not matched to a gene. CDR1 and CDR2 from the germline V gene are DFQATT and SNEGSKA (reference sequence).

CDR3: CSARDRVDRGTRETQYF. As DNA, the CDR3 is TGCAGTGCTAGAGATCGAGTGGACAGGGGGACTCGGGAGACCCAGTACTTC. The chain joins TRBV20-1 to TRBJ2-5, with 10 bases lining up with TRBD1. The CDR3 is 17 residues long. V gave up 0 bases and J gave up 5 bases; unmatched junction bases: 12. The germline CDR1 and CDR2 sequences are DFQATT and SNEGSKA (reference sequence).

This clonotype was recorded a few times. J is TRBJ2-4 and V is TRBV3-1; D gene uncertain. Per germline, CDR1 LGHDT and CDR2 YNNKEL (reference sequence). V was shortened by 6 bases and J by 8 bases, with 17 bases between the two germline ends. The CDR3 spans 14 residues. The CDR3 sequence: CASSPEDPSDIQYF. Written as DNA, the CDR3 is TGTGCCAGCAGTCCCGAGGACCCGTCGGACATTCAGTACTTC.

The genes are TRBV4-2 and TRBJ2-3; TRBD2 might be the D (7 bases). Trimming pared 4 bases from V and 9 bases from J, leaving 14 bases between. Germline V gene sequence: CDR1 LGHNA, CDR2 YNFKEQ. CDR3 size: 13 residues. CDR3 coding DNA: TGTGCCAGCAGCCCTCGTAGGGGGGGAACGCAGTATTTT. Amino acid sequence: CASSPRRGGTQYF.

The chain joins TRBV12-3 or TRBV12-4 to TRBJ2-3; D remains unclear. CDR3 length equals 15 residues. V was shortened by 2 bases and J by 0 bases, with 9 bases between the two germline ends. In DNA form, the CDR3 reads TGTGCCAGCAGTTTACCAAGAGCGAGCACAGATACGCAGTATTTT. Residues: CASSLPRASTDTQYF.